These T cell receptor beta chains were read from a single sample in a study of T-cell reconstitution after alpha-beta-depleted transplantation in children. TCRdb itself ran the PCR reads through MiXCR, one entry per CDR3 protein. The top ten hold under 7% of the sample, which has about 480,000 distinct CDR3 sequences, approximately 12% seen once. The material was PBMCs from the stem cell graft donor, obtained from the stem cell graft. All receptors derive from a human donor who donated a stem cell graft to a child with combined immunodeficiency. Both conserved end residues are part of each CDR3. Each record gives: D gene, clone size, J gene, V gene, CDR3 protein, CDR3 DNA. D genes are given only for firm matches. Size values are once, few and many counts, or a class for expanded clones, and some rows have none.

d_gene: TRBD1
abundance: -
j_gene: TRBJ1-4
v_gene: TRBV9
CDR3aa: CASSQQGAGGKLFF
CDR3nt: TGTGCCAGCAGCCAACAGGGGGCGGGTGGAAAACTGTTTTTT

d_gene: TRBD2
abundance: many
j_gene: TRBJ2-1
v_gene: TRBV24-1
CDR3aa: CATRGGLAHEQFF
CDR3nt: TGTGCCACCAGGGGGGGACTAGCCCATGAGCAGTTCTTC

d_gene: -
abundance: many
j_gene: TRBJ1-2
v_gene: TRBV29-1
CDR3aa: CSVEGIEPYGYTF
CDR3nt: TGCAGCGTCGAGGGAATAGAGCCATATGGCTACACCTTC

d_gene: -
abundance: -
j_gene: TRBJ2-5
v_gene: TRBV7-2
CDR3aa: CASSPFSGGVETQYF
CDR3nt: TGTGCCAGCAGCCCCTTTTCCGGGGGCGTAGAGACCCAGTACTTC

d_gene: TRBD1
abundance: -
j_gene: TRBJ2-1
v_gene: TRBV24-1
CDR3aa: CATSDPGQGIGNEQFF
CDR3nt: TGTGCCACCAGTGATCCCGGACAGGGGATTGGTAATGAGCAGTTCTTC

d_gene: -
abundance: many
j_gene: TRBJ2-1
v_gene: TRBV29-1
CDR3aa: CSVEWPESYNEQFF
CDR3nt: TGCAGCGTTGAGTGGCCAGAGTCCTACAATGAGCAGTTCTTC

d_gene: TRBD2
abundance: few
j_gene: TRBJ2-4
v_gene: TRBV2
CDR3aa: CASNLRASGAKNIQYF
CDR3nt: TGTGCCAGCAATCTAAGGGCTAGCGGGGCCAAAAACATTCAGTACTTC

d_gene: TRBD2
abundance: many
j_gene: TRBJ2-7
v_gene: TRBV6-5
CDR3aa: CASSNQREDYEQYF
CDR3nt: TGTGCCAGCAGTAACCAGCGGGAGGACTACGAGCAGTACTTC

d_gene: -
abundance: -
j_gene: TRBJ1-5
v_gene: TRBV5-1
CDR3aa: CASSVGPAGGDSNQPQHF
CDR3nt: TGCGCCAGCAGCGTTGGGCCAGCCGGGGGGGATAGCAATCAGCCCCAGCATTTT

d_gene: -
abundance: few
j_gene: TRBJ2-5
v_gene: TRBV6-1
CDR3aa: CASRRPTGEETQYF
CDR3nt: TGTGCCAGCAGACGCCCAACAGGCGAAGAGACCCAGTACTTC